Each of the 14 T cell receptor beta chains below was sequenced from the same sample in a study of molecular identifiers for immune sequencing clone quantification (dated by TCRdb to the late 2010s). Library creation used PCR. Sequenced using a NextSeq 500. Starting from the raw public reads, TCRdb applied fastp trimming at Q25, assembled clones with MiXCR and retained in-frame beta chains. Merged by CDR3 protein, the rows form single entries marked with the most common genes and DNA. The sample records roughly 300,000 distinct CDR3 sequences, roughly a quarter of which are singletons. The top ten constitute around 0.76% of the sample. The sequencing sample was made of naive CD8+ T cells from blood, with Jurkat cell RNA spiked in. In the paper's terms, the cell subset or site label means: FACS-sorted CD8+CD4-CCR7+CD45RA+ naive T cells. Every receptor here comes from a human donor in good health. Some libraries in this study had Jurkat cell RNA spiked in.

This rearrangement joins TRBV2 to TRBJ2-4, with TRBD1 matching 10 bases. The CDR3 is 19 amino acids. Germline CDR1 is SNHLY and CDR2 is FYNNEI. The junction had 11 bases not matched to a gene; V was cut back by 3 bases and J by 0 bases. The CDR3 DNA follows: TGTGCCAGCAGTGAGGGGACAGGGGTTGATTTTGGAGCCAAAAACATTCAGTACTTC. Its translation: CASSEGTGVDFGAKNIQYF.

As concerns this clonotype: A junction end diverges from the germline sequence, so it may reflect a read error. V gene TRBV5-6 combines with J gene TRBJ2-7; either TRBD1 or TRBD2 may supply D (5 bases each). Germline CDR1 is SGHDT and CDR2 is YYEEEE. The CDR3 length is 16 residues. The CDR3: CARRPWPPGSSYAQSF. CDR3 in DNA: TGTGCCCGCCGCCCTTGGCCGCCAGGGAGCTCCTACGCGCAGTCCTTC.

This clonotype has a handful of counts. Relative to the germline gene, one junction end is altered; a read error may explain this. The chain recombines TRBV6-5 with TRBJ2-7; 8 positions agree with TRBD1. This CDR3 comprises 13 residues. CDR1 is MNHEY and CDR2 is SVGAGI in the germline V gene. CDR3 protein: CASWDRPLGERYF. Written as DNA, the CDR3 is TGTGCCAGCTGGGACAGGCCCCTTGGGGAGCGGTACTTC.

At least ten counts were recorded for this clonotype. V gene TRBV29-1 combines with J gene TRBJ2-7; TRBD1 matches at 8 bases. The CDR3 runs to 14 residues. Germline V gene lookup returns CDR1 SQVTM and CDR2 ANQGSEA. Trimming cost V 3 bases and J 4 bases; bases outside gene matches: 8. CDR3 sequence: CSVDTPGQEYEQYF. The CDR3 DNA is TGCAGCGTTGATACACCGGGACAGGAGTACGAGCAGTACTTC.

As for this clonotype: This sequence may be a read error, since a much larger clone differs from it by one base. The V gene is TRBV29-1, the J gene TRBJ1-1; tentatively, D is TRBD1 (5 bases). V was shortened by 4 bases and J by 6 bases, with 15 bases between the two germline ends. Germline lookup yields CDR1 SQVTM and CDR2 ANQGSEA. The CDR3 extends over 13 amino acids. CDR3 residues: CSVVDLGTPEAFF. CDR3 nucleotides: TGCAGCGTTGTAGATTTGGGGACTCCTGAAGCTTTCTTT.

Worth noting for this clonotype: One end of the junction does not line up with germline, which may come from a read error. The rearrangement links TRBV28 to TRBJ2-7; D unresolved. The CDR3 spans 11 residues. Germline V gene data show CDR1 as MDHEN and CDR2 as SYDVKM. The CDR3 region is CVSSAGYEQYF. Here the CDR3 DNA reads TGTGTCAGCAGTGCAGGCTACGAGCAGTACTTC. Together with reference TRBV28 and TRBJ2-7, the CDR3 gives the full variable domain: DVKVTQSSRYLVKRTGEKVFLECVQDMDHENMFWYRQDPGLGLRLIYFSYDVKMKEKGDIPEGYSVSREKKERFSLILESASTNQTSMYLCVSSAGYEQYFGPGTRLTVT.

This chain uses TRBV27 with TRBJ2-7; 8 nucleotides match TRBD1. The V gene's germline CDR1 is MNHEY and CDR2 SMNVEV (reference sequence). This CDR3 comprises 15 residues. J lost 3 bases, V lost 5 bases, and 9 bases had no gene match. The CDR3, as DNA: TGTGCCAGCAGTCCCAACGGACAGGGTTTCTACGAGCAGTACTTC. This codes for CASSPNGQGFYEQYF.

This clonotype was seen just once. Given a much more abundant clone one base away, this may be a read error. The chain joins TRBV29-1 to TRBJ2-7; 10 bases fit TRBD1. Trimming took 4 bases from V and 0 from J; bases not matched to a gene: 9. Germline lookup yields CDR1 SQVTM and CDR2 ANQGSEA. The CDR3 totals 16 residues. Here the CDR3 DNA reads TGCAGCGTTGTCGGAGGGACAGGGGAGCGCTCCTACGAGCAGTACTTC. The encoded protein is CSVVGGTGERSYEQYF.

This clonotype was seen many times. The rearrangement links TRBV6-5 to TRBJ1-1; D perhaps matches TRBD1 (6 bases). Germline CDR1 is MNHEY and CDR2 is SVGAGI. The CDR3 length is 14 residues. V lost 2 bases and J 5 bases, leaving 12 bases between the germline ends. The CDR3 coding sequence is TGTGCCAGCAGTTACGGTACAGGGTGGACTGAAGCTTTCTTT. Encoded protein: CASSYGTGWTEAFF.

Comments on this clonotype: Just one base apart from a much larger clone, this may be a read error. The genes are TRBV29-1 and TRBJ2-3; 10 nucleotides agree with TRBD2. This CDR3 comprises 14 residues. Germline V gene data show CDR1 as SQVTM and CDR2 as ANQGSEA. In DNA, the CDR3 is TGCAGAGTTGAGCTAGCGGGAGTCATAGATACGCAGTATTTT. Its protein is CRVELAGVIDTQYF.

This clonotype was seen repeatedly, ten times or more. The rearrangement links TRBV14 to TRBJ2-3; 7 bases align to TRBD1. This CDR3 spans 18 amino acids. Per the germline V gene, CDR1 is SGHDN and CDR2 is FVKESK. J was trimmed by 2 bases and V by 4 bases; bases with no gene match: 15. The CDR3 DNA follows: TGTGCCAGCAGCCCACTAACCGGGACAGAACTGTACACAGATACGCAGTATTTT. It translates to CASSPLTGTELYTDTQYF.

Regarding this clonotype: A single base separates this from a much larger clone, so it may be a read error. The V gene is TRBV6-5, the J gene TRBJ2-5; D uncertain. Germline CDR1 reads MNHEY; CDR2 reads SVGAGI. CDR3 length equals 12 residues. CDR3 region: CASSSRMETQDF. CDR3 bases: TGTGCCAGCAGCTCACGAATGGAGACCCAGGACTTC.

This clonotype was observed a handful of times. The V call is TRBV29-1, the J call TRBJ1-2; D remains ambiguous. Looked up from germline, CDR1 is SQVTM and CDR2 is ANQGSEA. The length of the CDR3 is 15 residues. V gave up 1 base and J gave up 5 bases, with 17 bases separating them. The CDR3 reads CSVEGRTATLYGYTF. CDR3 in DNA: TGCAGCGTTGAAGGACGGACGGCCACGCTTTATGGCTACACCTTC.

At least ten counts were recorded for this clonotype. V usage is TRBV2 and J usage is TRBJ1-1, with 7 bases that match TRBD1. This CDR3 is built from 14 residues. Germline CDR1 reads SNHLY; CDR2 reads FYNNEI. V lost 5 bases and J lost 2; bases outside the gene matches: 5. The CDR3 reads CASSRQGPNTEAFF. The CDR3 DNA reads as TGTGCCAGCAGTCGACAGGGACCTAACACTGAAGCTTTCTTT.